This is a list of T cell receptor beta chains from one sample in a study of T cells in narcolepsy. Profiled with immunoSEQ multiplex PCR; TCRdb holds only in-frame clones, not every one. Among tens of thousands of clones listed, approximately 85% were seen once. Specimen: memory (CD45RA-) CD4+ T cells from blood. The receptors were gathered from a human donor in good health. The CDR3 runs from the conserved cysteine through the conserved F or W. D genes are given only for firm matches. Clone size is given for some rows only: seen once, a few or many times, or a class if the clone is expanded.

d_call	v_call	clone_size	j_call	cdr3_aa	cdr3_nt
NA	TRBV27	NA	TRBJ1-2	CASSLNRNANYGYTF	TGTGCCAGCAGTTTGAACAGGAATGCTAACTATGGCTACACCTTC
TRBD2	TRBV11-3	once	TRBJ2-5	CASSFGGEETQYF	TGTGCCAGCAGCTTTGGGGGGGAGGAGACCCAGTACTTC
NA	TRBV19	NA	TRBJ2-7	CASSLGGTAYEQYF	TGTGCCAGCAGTCTAGGCGGGACAGCCTACGAGCAGTACTTC
TRBD2	TRBV19	NA	TRBJ2-6	CASSIVAGAGANVLTF	TGTGCCAGTAGTATTGTAGCGGGAGCTGGGGCCAACGTCCTGACTTTC
NA	TRBV7-9	NA	TRBJ1-5	CASSLALGDNQPQHF	TGTGCCAGCAGCTTAGCGTTAGGGGACAATCAGCCCCAGCATTTT
NA	TRBV30	NA	TRBJ2-7	CAWTLLGRDEQYF	TGTGCCTGGACCCTGCTAGGGAGAGACGAGCAGTACTTC
TRBD1	TRBV6-6	NA	TRBJ1-2	CASKRGGEYGYTF	TGTGCCAGTAAAAGAGGGGGCGAGTATGGCTACACCTTC
NA	TRBV9	NA	TRBJ2-3	CASSVSTDTQYF	TGTGCCAGCAGCGTTAGCACAGATACGCAGTATTTT
NA	TRBV18	NA	TRBJ1-3	CASSPLLNVRSGNTIYF	TGTGCCAGCTCACCACTTTTGAACGTCCGCTCTGGAAACACCATATATTTT
TRBD1	TRBV15	NA	TRBJ1-1	CATSRTQGDTEAFF	TGTGCCACCAGCAGAACTCAGGGGGACACTGAAGCTTTCTTT
TRBD2	TRBV9	NA	TRBJ2-3	CASSPRASGSVADTQYF	TGTGCCAGCAGCCCCCGGGCAAGCGGGAGTGTAGCAGATACGCAGTATTTT
NA	TRBV6-5	NA	TRBJ2-1	CASSYRRPSSYNEQFF	TGTGCCAGCAGTTACCGCAGGCCGAGCTCCTACAATGAGCAGTTCTTC
NA	TRBV5-1	NA	TRBJ1-1	CASSVTPRGTEAFF	TGCGCCAGCAGCGTGACCCCTCGGGGCACTGAAGCTTTCTTT